This TCR beta chain was recorded in a study of T cell changes during pregnancy in multiple sclerosis. Repertoires were generated with immunoSEQ multiplex PCR, while TCRdb's copy carries only in-frame clones and drops some. This table holds fewer than 60,000 clones, under 95% found once. Germline CDR1 is SGHTA and CDR2 is FQGTGA. The CDR3 loop spans 17 amino acids. After removal of 5 bases from V and 5 bases from J, the junction contained 6 bases not matched to a gene. The TCR comes from a female donor with multiple sclerosis, enrolled in a pregnancy study. V is TRBV7-3 and J is TRBJ2-1, with TRBD2 identical over 16 bases. Sequenced here: peripheral blood, sampled in the second trimester of pregnancy. The CDR3 spells CASSLAGLAGGNNEQFF. In nucleotides, the CDR3 is TGTGCCAGCAGCCTCGCGGGACTAGCGGGGGGGAACAATGAGCAGTTCTTC.